These 10 T cell receptor beta chains were sequenced from one sample in a study of blood T cell repertoires in COVID-19. The protocol was immunoSEQ multiplex PCR, while the TCRdb copy is restricted to in-frame clones and leaves out a portion. Of about 280,000 clones listed, 85% are singletons. Sequencing was done on a sample of PBMCs or T cells enriched from blood (not recorded which). The receptors originated from a woman between 45 and 65 years old who had recovered from COVID-19.

This clone was picked up one time. This chain uses TRBV19 with TRBJ1-4; weak D call: TRBD1 (6 bases). Trimming removed 5 bases from V and 0 bases from J, with 10 bases in between. The CDR3 length is 15 residues. Germline V gives CDR1 LNHDA, CDR2 SQIVND (reference sequence). The DNA of the CDR3 is TGTGCCAGTAGTTCAACAGGGTCAACTAATGAAAAACTGTTTTTT. It specifies CASSSTGSTNEKLFF. Filled out from reference TRBV19 and TRBJ1-4, the complete variable domain reads DGGITQSPKYLFRKEGQNVTLSCEQNLNHDAMYWYRQDPGQGLRLIYYSQIVNDFQKGDIAEGYSVSREKKESFPLTVTSAQKNPTAFYLCASSSTGSTNEKLFFGSGTQLSVL.

The J gene is TRBJ2-1, the V gene TRBV3-1 (or the pseudogene TRBV3-2), with a possible D match to TRBD2 (7 bases). The CDR3 has 16 amino acids. V lost 0 bases, J lost 7 bases, and 16 bases lay in between. Germline CDR1 and CDR2: LGHDT and YNNKEL (reference sequence). DNA for the CDR3: TGTGCCAGCAGCCAAGATCTGGGGGGGCCGTGGAATGAGCAGTTCTTC. This translates into CASSQDLGGPWNEQFF.

The rearrangement uses TRBV28 and TRBJ2-1; 9 bases map to TRBD2. This CDR3 contains 16 residues. The V and J ends lost 7 bases and 9 bases, in that order; junction bases with no gene match: 16. Germline V gene sequence: CDR1 MDHEN, CDR2 SYDVKM. The chain's CDR3 is CASTLGRIAGDSEQFF. CDR3 DNA: TGTGCCAGCACCTTGGGGAGGATAGCGGGAGATAGTGAGCAGTTCTTC.

CDR3 region: CASSLSDYGYTF. CDR3 nucleotide sequence: TGTGCCAGCAGCTTGTCAGACTATGGCTACACCTTC. The rearrangement uses TRBV13 and TRBJ1-2; no clear D gene. The CDR3 consists of 12 residues. Germline values: CDR1 PRHDT, CDR2 FYEKMQ (reference sequence). V was pared by 3 bases and J by 3 bases, with 5 bases between.

This chain uses TRBV29-1 with TRBJ2-2, with 12 positions matching TRBD2. After removal of 4 bases from V and 6 bases from J, the junction contained 9 bases not matched to a gene. From germline, CDR1 is SQVTM and CDR2 ANQGSEA. The CDR3 covers 16 residues. CDR3 region: CSVALRTSGKAGELFF. As DNA, the CDR3 is TGCAGCGTTGCCTTGAGGACTAGCGGGAAAGCCGGGGAGCTGTTTTTT.

This clone has a single count. The chain carries TRBV7-8 and TRBJ2-1; 7 bases align to TRBD1. From germline, CDR1 is SGHVS and CDR2 FQNEAQ. CDR3 length: 16 residues. The V segment lost 3 bases and the J segment 9 bases; nucleotides outside the gene matches: 14. The CDR3 DNA sequence: TGTGCCAGCAGCTTTTTAGGGGGTAACAGGGGCAGTGAGCAGTTCTTC. Its translation is CASSFLGGNRGSEQFF.

The chain combines TRBV29-1 with TRBJ1-2; D is possibly TRBD1 (5 bases). V lost 6 bases, J lost 8 bases, and 13 bases lay in between. The CDR3 covers 11 residues. Looked up from germline, CDR1 is SQVTM and CDR2 is ANQGSEA. The CDR3 nucleotides read TGCAGCGTGAACCACAAGGGGGGCTACACCTTC. This gives the protein CSVNHKGGYTF.

About this clone: Other DNA sequences in the same sample also yield this CDR3. V and J are TRBV20-1 and TRBJ2-5, with no clear D. V lost 7 bases, J lost 1 base, and 7 bases lay in between. In germline, CDR1 is DFQATT, CDR2 SNEGSKA (reference sequence). The CDR3 contains 11 residues. The CDR3 loop is CSGGVQETQYF. The CDR3 DNA follows: TGCAGTGGAGGTGTCCAAGAGACCCAGTACTTC.

In nucleotides, the CDR3 is TGTGCCAGCAGCTCGCGGGGGCTCGATACGCAGTATTTT. The encoded protein is CASSSRGLDTQYF. The J gene is TRBJ2-3, the V gene TRBV7-8; tentative D call: TRBD2 (7 bases). V was shortened by 4 bases and J by 6 bases, with 11 bases between the two germline ends. The CDR3 is 13 residues long. Germline loops: CDR1 SGHVS, CDR2 FQNEAQ.

V usage is TRBV18 and J usage is TRBJ2-7; D unclear. CDR1 is KGHSH, CDR2 LQKENI, per germline. Trimming took off 4 bases at V and 5 bases at J, with 12 bases between the two ends. CDR3 length: 13 amino acids. The CDR3 region is CASSLADVNEQYF. In DNA, the CDR3 is TGTGCCAGCTCACTAGCCGATGTGAACGAGCAGTACTTC.